Below are 11 T cell receptor beta chains sequenced from a single sample in a study of human T cells and chemical hapten exposure. Via MiXCR, TCRdb re-called the RACE reads, giving one row per CDR3 protein. The table lists around 300,000 distinct CDR3 sequences, around 5.5% of them singletons, with about 7.7% in the top ten. As to time point: pre-sensitization, week 0. The treatment: therapeutic diphenylcyclopropenone sensitization with weekly scalp DPC. The sequencing used whole blood, collected in connection with sensitization to the hapten diphenylcyclopropenone (DPC). These receptors came from a woman aged 18 to 35 with alopecia areata. Some clones in this sample may be carry-over from other donors' samples.

This sequence joins TRBV5-6 and TRBJ1-6; D gene ambiguous. Trimming stripped 0 bases from V and 3 bases from J, with 7 bases between. This CDR3 region has 15 residues. CDR1 is SGHDT, CDR2 YYEEEE, per germline. In DNA, the CDR3 is TGTGCCAGCAGCTTGGGGGGTCTCTATAATTCACCCCTCCACTTT. Amino acid sequence: CASSLGGLYNSPLHF. The variable domain in full, with the rest retrieved from reference TRBV5-6 and TRBJ1-6, is DAGVTQSPTHLIKTRGQQVTLRCSPKSGHDTVSWYQQALGQGPQFIFQYYEEEERQRGNFPDRFSGHQFPNYSSELNVNALLLGDSALYLCASSLGGLYNSPLHFGNGTRLTVT.

This chain connects TRBV7-2 to TRBJ1-6; D call uncertain. Germline V gives CDR1 SGHTA, CDR2 FQGNSA. The CDR3 runs 16 residues. V was cut by 3 bases and J by 10 bases, with 19 bases left in between. The DNA of the CDR3 is TGTGCCAGCAGCTTCAATTCAGGAGGCTTATGGTCACCCCTCCACTTT. Translation: CASSFNSGGLWSPLHF.

This clonotype showed up just a few times. V usage is TRBV14 and J usage is TRBJ1-6, with D unclear. The CDR3 covers 16 residues. Trimming took 0 bases from V and 1 from J, leaving 7 bases between them. Germline V CDR1 and CDR2: SGHDN, FVKESK. CDR3 amino acids: CASSQDHLSYNSPLHF. CDR3 nucleotide sequence: TGTGCCAGCAGCCAAGATCACCTTTCCTATAATTCACCCCTCCACTTT.

The CDR3 loop reads CASSRDDRRKGYAEAFF. DNA of the CDR3: TGTGCCAGCAGCCGCGATGACAGGAGAAAAGGGTATGCGGAAGCTTTCTTT. V is TRBV6-5 and J is TRBJ1-1; a possible D gene is TRBD1 (6 bases). The V gene's germline CDR1 is MNHEY and CDR2 SVGAGI. Trimming took off 6 bases at V and 8 bases at J, with 28 bases between the two ends. The CDR3 totals 17 residues.

This clonotype was detected ten times or more. The rearrangement uses TRBV12-3 or TRBV12-4 and TRBJ2-3; 10 nucleotides match TRBD2. The CDR3 has 15 residues. The V segment lost 6 bases and the J segment 0 bases; nucleotides outside the gene matches: 3. The CDR3 DNA is TGTGCCAGCAGGACTAGCGGGTTTAGCACAGATACGCAGTATTTT. Protein product: CASRTSGFSTDTQYF.

The gene calls are TRBV13 and TRBJ2-7; TRBD2 might be the D (7 bases). Germline CDR1 is PRHDT and CDR2 is FYEKMQ (reference sequence). The V end was cut by 3 bases, the J end by 2 bases, with 14 bases between. The CDR3 is 15 residues long. CDR3 sequence: CASSFAGEGAYEQYF. The CDR3 DNA reads as TGTGCCAGCAGCTTCGCCGGGGAGGGGGCCTACGAGCAGTACTTC.

This clonotype occurred many times. One junction end disagrees with the germline gene, perhaps due to a read error. The chain couples TRBV12-3 or TRBV12-4 to TRBJ1-1; D is ambiguous. This CDR3 comprises 14 residues. The CDR3, as DNA: TGTGCCAGCAGCTTAGGTCAGTTGAACACTGAAGCTTTCTTT. It specifies CASSLGQLNTEAFF.

This clonotype was counted at least ten times. This chain joins TRBV4-2 and TRBJ2-3; weak D call: TRBD2 (6 bases). Trimming took 3 bases from V and 0 from J, leaving 7 bases between them. Per germline, CDR1 LGHNA and CDR2 YNFKEQ. The CDR3 has 14 residues. CDR3: CASSHGGSTDTQYF. CDR3 DNA sequence: TGTGCCAGCAGCCATGGGGGGAGCACAGATACGCAGTATTTT.

The chain joins TRBV20-1 to TRBJ1-3, with D possibly TRBD1 on 6 matching bases. Trimming took 3 bases from V and 4 from J, leaving 10 bases between them. The CDR3 has 13 residues. Germline-derived CDR1 and CDR2 are DFQATT and SNEGSKA (reference sequence). In nucleotides, the CDR3 is TGCAGTGCTAGGCACAGGGTCGGAAACACCATATATTTT. This gives the protein CSARHRVGNTIYF.

This clonotype has at least ten counts. The chain is built from TRBV27 and TRBJ2-2; 8 bases align to TRBD1. The CDR3 consists of 17 residues. Germline V lookup: CDR1 MNHEY, CDR2 SMNVEV (reference sequence). Trimming took 4 bases from V and 3 from J; bases not matched to a gene: 10. The DNA for the CDR3 is TGTGCCAGCAGTTCCGTTAGACAGGGGAGTTACACCGGGGAGCTGTTTTTT. It translates to CASSSVRQGSYTGELFF.

The V gene is TRBV12-3 or TRBV12-4, the J gene TRBJ1-2; D not certain. V lost 2 bases and J 4 bases, leaving 8 bases between the germline ends. The CDR3 sequence is 13 residues long. The CDR3, as DNA: TGTGCCAGCAGTTTAAGACGGATCTATGGCTACACCTTC. Its translation is CASSLRRIYGYTF.